The 30 T cell receptor beta chains given below trace back to one sample, sequenced in a study of CD8+ T cells in alopecia areata. After isolation, RNA underwent reverse transcription to generate cDNA as the sequencing template. Clones were sequenced by immunoSEQ multiplex PCR, and TCRdb holds only the in-frame ones, with some missing. This sample has about 140,000 clones, with roughly 82% found just once. The treatment was: oral pan-JAK inhibitor, 5-10 mg twice daily. Specimen: CD8+ T cells sorted from blood, collected at week 4, from a patient treated with tofacitinib. These TCRs come from a human donor with alopecia areata.

The rearrangement joins TRBV5-4 to TRBJ2-3, with a tentative D call TRBD2 (6 bases). CDR1 is SGHNT, CDR2 YYREEE, per germline (reference sequence). The V end was cut by 3 bases, the J end by 1 base, with 12 bases between. CDR3 length: 15 amino acids. CDR3 bases: TGTGCCAGCAGCTGGCTAGCGTATCGCACAGATACGCAGTATTTT. Its protein product is CASSWLAYRTDTQYF.

A single count supports this clone. The gene calls are TRBV6-5 and TRBJ1-2, with unresolved D. The length of the CDR3 is 15 residues. Looked up from germline, CDR1 is MNHEY and CDR2 is SVGAGI. Trimming removed 2 bases from V and 0 bases from J, with 10 bases in between. The CDR3 sequence: CASSYRDRANYGYTF. The CDR3 bases are TGTGCCAGCAGTTACAGGGATAGAGCTAACTATGGCTACACCTTC.

V gene TRBV13 combines with J gene TRBJ2-4; D is perhaps TRBD2 (5 bases). V gave up 3 bases and J gave up 7 bases, with 13 bases separating them. In germline, CDR1 is PRHDT, CDR2 FYEKMQ (reference sequence). CDR3 length equals 14 residues. The CDR3 DNA sequence: TGTGCCAGCAGCTTGAATACCCCGGGGAACATTCAGTACTTC. Residues: CASSLNTPGNIQYF.

V usage is TRBV4-1 and J usage is TRBJ2-5; TRBD1 matches 9 bases. TRBJ2-7 explains the end of the DNA better; the J call may be wrong. The CDR3 totals 14 residues. Germline lookup yields CDR1 MGHRA and CDR2 YSYEKL. The CDR3 is CASSLRDRVYEQYF. DNA of the CDR3: TGCGCCAGCAGCCTTCGGGACAGGGTTTACGAGCAGTACTTC.

The chain combines TRBV30 with TRBJ2-1; the match to TRBD1 covers 9 bases. Unmatched junction bases numbered 4, after V lost 1 base and J lost 6 bases. CDR1 and CDR2 (germline): GTSNPN, SVGIG (reference sequence). This CDR3 contains 14 residues. In nucleotides, the CDR3 is TGTGCCTGGAGTGCCGGGACAGGGAGCAATGAGCAGTTCTTC. It translates to CAWSAGTGSNEQFF.

This chain uses TRBV10-3 with TRBJ1-5, with 8 bases matching TRBD1. Trimming took 2 bases from V and 0 from J; bases not matched to a gene: 3. This CDR3 has 16 residues. Germline V CDR1 and CDR2: ENHRY, SYGVKD. The CDR3, as DNA: TGTGCCATCAGTGAGGGGACAGGACCTAGCAATCAGCCCCAGCATTTT. This sequence encodes CAISEGTGPSNQPQHF.

The CDR3 nucleotides read TGTGCCAGCAGTTACTCGGGCTCTGGGGCCAACGTCCTGACTTTC. Protein product: CASSYSGSGANVLTF. V is TRBV6-5 and J is TRBJ2-6; D not resolved. The V and J ends lost 0 bases and 0 bases respectively, with 3 bases between them. Germline-derived CDR1 and CDR2 are MNHEY and SVGAGI. The CDR3 covers 15 residues.

This clone was observed once. The chain couples TRBV27 to TRBJ2-7, with 7 bases fitting TRBD1. V trimming: 3 bases; J trimming: 4 bases; junction bases outside the gene matches: 3. This CDR3 contains 13 residues. Germline lookup yields CDR1 MNHEY and CDR2 SMNVEV (reference sequence). The CDR3 protein is CASSFGTVYEQYF. CDR3 in DNA: TGTGCCAGCAGTTTCGGGACAGTTTACGAGCAGTACTTC.

The V and J genes are TRBV4-1 and TRBJ1-2, with D possibly TRBD1 on 6 matching bases. Germline V gene sequence: CDR1 MGHRA, CDR2 YSYEKL. V was trimmed by 1 base and J by 6 bases, leaving 18 bases between them. CDR3 length: 16 amino acids. The chain's CDR3 is CASSQVIGGRRNGYTF. CDR3 nucleotides: TGCGCCAGCAGCCAAGTTATTGGGGGCCGGAGGAATGGCTACACCTTC.

The rearrangement uses TRBV4-1 and TRBJ1-1; the match to TRBD1 covers 11 bases. There are 16 residues in the CDR3. Losses at the gene ends were 3 bases for V and 2 bases for J; bases not matched to a gene: 5. CDR1 and CDR2 from the germline V gene are MGHRA and YSYEKL. CDR3 in amino acids: CASSQVGTGGNTEAFF. The CDR3 DNA reads as TGCGCCAGCAGCCAGGTTGGGACAGGGGGAAACACTGAAGCTTTCTTT.

The V gene is TRBV7-9, the J gene TRBJ1-5; D is unclear. V lost 5 bases and J 4 bases, leaving 18 bases between the germline ends. The length of the CDR3 is 16 residues. The V gene's germline CDR1 is SEHNR and CDR2 FQNEAQ (reference sequence). The CDR3 region has the DNA TGTGCCAGCAGCCTTAGCACCGAACTATGGAATCAGCCCCAGCATTTT. Residues: CASSLSTELWNQPQHF. The whole variable domain, filled in from reference TRBV7-9 and TRBJ1-5, reads DTGVSQNPRHKITKRGQNVTFRCDPISEHNRLYWYRQTLGQGPEFLTYFQNEAQLEKSRLLSDRFSAERPKGSFSTLEIQRTEQGDSAMYLCASSLSTELWNQPQHFGDGTRLSIL.

This clone has just a few counts. The rearrangement joins TRBV9 to TRBJ2-7; 10 bases are a match to TRBD1. This CDR3 is built from 15 residues. The junction had 6 bases not matched to a gene; V was cut back by 0 bases and J by 6 bases. Germline V gives CDR1 SGDLS, CDR2 YYNGEE. The CDR3 DNA is TGTGCCAGCAGCGTAGGAGGGACAGGGGCCGTCGAGCAGTACTTC. Translated, it gives CASSVGGTGAVEQYF.

V and J are TRBV7-9 and TRBJ2-4; 7 positions agree with TRBD2. V was clipped by 5 bases and J by 0 bases; unmatched bases: 16. The CDR3 is 19 residues long. In germline, CDR1 is SEHNR, CDR2 FQNEAQ (reference sequence). CDR3 loop: CASSQHRDYHWVAKNIQYF. The CDR3 region has the DNA TGTGCCAGCAGCCAACACCGGGACTACCATTGGGTAGCCAAAAACATTCAGTACTTC.

This chain links TRBV5-1 with TRBJ2-7; no clear D. The V and J ends lost 0 bases and 0 bases respectively, with 10 bases between them. This CDR3 spans 15 amino acids. The V gene's germline CDR1 is SGHRS and CDR2 YFSETQ. CDR3 sequence: CASSLGLDDSYEQYF. For the CDR3, the DNA is TGCGCCAGCAGCTTGGGGCTCGACGACTCCTACGAGCAGTACTTC.

The rearrangement joins TRBV27 to TRBJ2-1; 13 positions agree with TRBD2. The germline V gene encodes CDR1 MNHEY and CDR2 SMNVEV (reference sequence). The junction had 7 bases not matched to a gene; V was cut back by 5 bases and J by 9 bases. There are 15 residues in the CDR3. CDR3: CASSHTSGGAFEQFF. Written as DNA, the CDR3 is TGTGCCAGCAGTCATACTAGCGGGGGGGCGTTTGAGCAGTTCTTC.

This clone came up a few times. The CDR3: CASSLLAGGQVETQYF. CDR3 nucleotide sequence: TGTGCCAGCAGCCTACTAGCGGGGGGGCAAGTGGAGACCCAGTACTTC. The chain employs TRBV14 and TRBJ2-5; 13 nucleotides agree with TRBD2. The CDR3 length is 16 residues. Trimming at V came to 4 bases and at J to 5 bases, leaving 7 bases not matched to a gene. CDR1 and CDR2 (germline): SGHDN, FVKESK.

This chain joins TRBV6-5 and TRBJ2-3; 8 bases are a match to TRBD2. The V gene end was trimmed by 4 bases and the J gene end by 4 bases; junction bases not matched to a gene: 10. Germline CDR1 reads MNHEY; CDR2 reads SVGAGI. The CDR3 runs to 16 residues. The CDR3 DNA reads TGTGCCAGCAGTTGGGGTGGTAGCGGGGCGTCAGATACGCAGTATTTT. It is translated as CASSWGGSGASDTQYF.

The chain couples TRBV29-1 to TRBJ2-5; D not certain. The germline CDR1 and CDR2 sequences are SQVTM and ANQGSEA. The CDR3 length is 15 residues. Trimming took 0 bases from V and 5 from J, leaving 16 bases between them. As DNA, the CDR3 is TGCAGCGTTGAAGATCTAGAAGAGGCGGCGGAGACCCAGTACTTC. Translated: CSVEDLEEAAETQYF.

The chain recombines TRBV4-1 with TRBJ1-5; D is possibly TRBD1 (5 bases). Trimming took off 8 bases at V and 0 bases at J, with 14 bases between the two ends. CDR1 and CDR2 (germline): MGHRA, YSYEKL. The CDR3 loop spans 15 amino acids. The CDR3 region is CASRGREFSNQPQHF. The CDR3 region has the DNA TGCGCCAGCCGGGGGAGGGAATTTAGCAATCAGCCCCAGCATTTT.

J is TRBJ2-3 and V is TRBV6-5; D unresolved. Germline V gene lookup returns CDR1 MNHEY and CDR2 SVGAGI. Trimming removed 0 bases at V and 1 base at J, with 8 bases between. CDR3 length: 15 residues. The CDR3 coding sequence is TGTGCCAGCAGTTACTCGCACTGGGGCACAGATACGCAGTATTTT. Encoded protein: CASSYSHWGTDTQYF.

The chain combines TRBV5-1 with TRBJ2-3, with no clear D. The V end lost 4 bases, the J end lost 2 bases, and 14 bases lay between the germline ends. Germline loops: CDR1 SGHRS, CDR2 YFSETQ. The CDR3 has 15 amino acids. DNA of the CDR3: TGCGCCAGCAGCGCTAATCGGATGACCACAGATACGCAGTATTTT. Its translation: CASSANRMTTDTQYF.

V is TRBV7-8 and J is TRBJ2-5, with D hard to call. Trimming shortened V by 3 bases and J by 0 bases, and 2 bases separated the two germline ends. Per the germline V gene, CDR1 is SGHVS and CDR2 is FQNEAQ. The CDR3 has 12 amino acids. The CDR3 region is CASSLYQETQYF. The DNA for the CDR3 is TGTGCCAGCAGCTTGTACCAAGAGACCCAGTACTTC. Variable domain in full (rest from reference TRBV7-8 and TRBJ2-5): GAGVSQSPRYKVAKRGQDVALRCDPISGHVSLFWYQQALGQGPEFLTYFQNEAQLDKSGLPSDRFFAERPEGSVSTLKIQRTQQEDSAVYLCASSLYQETQYFGPGTRLLVL.

This clone was counted between two and nine times. The genes are TRBV4-3 and TRBJ2-7; weak D call: TRBD1 (6 bases). Trimming cost V 4 bases and J 7 bases, with 17 bases left between them. CDR1 and CDR2 from the germline V gene are LGHNA and YSLEER. This CDR3 contains 14 residues. The CDR3 spells CASSPRRDNREQYF. CDR3 coding DNA: TGCGCCAGCAGCCCTCGCCGGGACAATAGAGAGCAGTACTTC.

This clone was seen a single time. This chain links TRBV15 with TRBJ1-1; D possibly corresponds to TRBD1 (5 bases). The CDR3 runs to 17 residues. The germline CDR1 and CDR2 sequences are LNHNV and YYDKDF (reference sequence). V was pared by 3 bases and J by 4 bases, with 21 bases between. DNA of the CDR3: TGTGCCACCAGCAGCCGGGACCCCCTCCGAAGGGGCACTGAAGCTTTCTTT. Translating gives CATSSRDPLRRGTEAFF.

Only one count was recorded for this clone. The V call is TRBV25-1, the J call TRBJ2-7; 7 positions agree with TRBD1. The V gene's germline CDR1 is MGHDK and CDR2 SYGVNS. Trimming at V came to 4 bases and at J to 6 bases, leaving 3 bases not matched to a gene. The CDR3 consists of 12 residues. CDR3 loop: CASSGTGREQYF. As DNA, the CDR3 is TGTGCCAGCAGTGGGACAGGTCGCGAGCAGTACTTC.

The rearrangement links TRBV7-9 to TRBJ2-1; 8 bases align to TRBD1. V lost 1 base and J lost 3; bases outside the gene matches: 2. The CDR3 is made up of 15 amino acids. The V gene's germline CDR1 is SEHNR and CDR2 FQNEAQ (reference sequence). The CDR3 sequence: CASSLGTGNYNEQFF. CDR3 DNA sequence: TGTGCCAGCAGCTTAGGGACAGGGAACTACAATGAGCAGTTCTTC.

V usage is TRBV7-6 and J usage is TRBJ1-4; possible D gene TRBD1, 5 bases. This CDR3 has 17 amino acids. The V gene lost 1 base and the J gene lost 2 bases, with 14 bases spanning the gap. CDR1 is SGHVS, CDR2 FNYEAQ, per germline. CDR3 region: CASSLGAGINTNEKLFF. The CDR3 DNA reads as TGTGCCAGCAGCTTAGGGGCAGGGATTAATACTAATGAAAAACTGTTTTTT.

The rearrangement joins TRBV29-1 to TRBJ2-7; the D call may be TRBD1 or TRBD2 (5 bases each). The V gene lost 0 bases and the J gene lost 3 bases, with 15 bases spanning the gap. The CDR3 has 15 amino acids. CDR1 SQVTM and CDR2 ANQGSEA come from the germline V gene. CDR3 coding DNA: TGCAGCGTTGAAGATCTGGGCAGGGACGGCTACGAGCAGTACTTC. Protein: CSVEDLGRDGYEQYF.

This chain connects TRBV27 to TRBJ2-7; 8 bases are a match to TRBD1. Losses at the gene ends were 0 bases for V and 7 bases for J; bases not matched to a gene: 8. CDR1 is MNHEY and CDR2 is SMNVEV in the germline V gene (reference sequence). The CDR3 has 15 amino acids. The CDR3 DNA reads TGTGCCAGCAGTTTATCGCCAGGGGGCAAGTGGGAGCAGTACTTC. It translates to CASSLSPGGKWEQYF.

The chain links TRBV7-9 to TRBJ2-5; 10 bases map to TRBD1. With 2 bases clipped from V and 5 bases from J, the junction kept 11 bases outside the gene matches. This CDR3 is built from 17 residues. Germline CDR1 reads SEHNR; CDR2 reads FQNEAQ (reference sequence). The DNA of the CDR3 is TGTGCCAGCAGCTTATTTGCGACAGGGGGCTTCGGGGAGACCCAGTACTTC. It yields the protein CASSLFATGGFGETQYF.